Listed below are T cell receptor beta chains from one sample, sequenced in a study of CD8+ T cells in alopecia areata. Some clones are missing from TCRdb's copy, which holds only in-frame ones; the method was immunoSEQ multiplex PCR. The sample includes approximately 180,000 clones, 60% seen only once; the top ten take 0.95% to 1.1%. The specimen comprised CD4+ T cells sorted from blood, sampled at week 24, from a patient treated with tofacitinib. All receptors come from a human donor with alopecia areata. Each CDR3 is given with its conserved first and last residue. Fields, in order: V gene, J gene, D gene, clone size, CDR3 DNA, CDR3 protein. The D gene is left open where the match is weak. Clone size is not always given. Where it is, it says once, few, many or a class for expanded clones.

TRBV30	TRBJ1-1	-	once	TGTGCCTGGAGTTTAACAGGGAACACTGAAGCTTTCTTT	CAWSLTGNTEAFF
TRBV5-1	TRBJ1-2	TRBD1	-	TGCGCCAGCAGCTACGGACAGGGGGAGGGCTACACCTTC	CASSYGQGEGYTF
TRBV7-9	TRBJ2-7	TRBD1	-	TGTGCCAGCAGCTTGGCCCGGACAGGGGAGCAGTACTTC	CASSLARTGEQYF
TRBV7-2	TRBJ2-6	TRBD1	-	TGTGCCAGCAGCTTAGCAACGGGACAGGGAAGAGCGTCTGGGGCCAACGTCCTGACTTTC	CASSLATGQGRASGANVLTF
TRBV19	TRBJ1-1	-	-	TGTGCCAGTAGTGTAGACCTGACAGTGAACACTGAAGCTTTCTTT	CASSVDLTVNTEAFF
TRBV5-1	TRBJ2-7	TRBD1	-	TGCGCCAGCAGCGCAGGGACAGCCAACTCCTACGAGCAGTACTTC	CASSAGTANSYEQYF
TRBV29-1	TRBJ2-2	-	few	TGCAGCGGAAAGACAGGGAACACCGGGGAGCTGTTTTTT	CSGKTGNTGELFF
TRBV29-1	TRBJ1-4	-	-	TGCAGCGTCGGGGACACCCTCGGAGCTAATGAAAAACTGTTTTTT	CSVGDTLGANEKLFF
TRBV7-2	TRBJ2-7	-	-	TGTGCCAGCAGCTTAGAGCCCCCCTCCTACGAGCAGTACTTC	CASSLEPPSYEQYF
TRBV25-1	TRBJ1-2	-	-	TGTGCCAGCAGTGAGGAAGGGTATGGTGGCTACACCTTC	CASSEEGYGGYTF
TRBV7-2	TRBJ1-5	TRBD1	-	TGTGCCAGCAGAGCGGGACAGGGGAATCAGCCCCAGCATTTT	CASRAGQGNQPQHF
TRBV29-1	TRBJ2-6	-	-	TGCAGCGTTGTTATTGGAAAACAGGGACTCAGCGTCCTGACTTTC	CSVVIGKQGLSVLTF
TRBV5-1	TRBJ2-2	TRBD1	-	TGCGCCAGCAAACGTCCGGGGACAGGGGACACCGGGGAGCTGTTTTTT	CASKRPGTGDTGELFF
TRBV7-6	TRBJ2-5	-	-	TGTGCCAGCCAAAGGGGGGTTGGGGAGACCCAGTACTTC	CASQRGVGETQYF
TRBV19	TRBJ2-1	-	-	TGTGCCAGTACCCCCCAAGGGTCCAGGAATGAGCAGTTCTTC	CASTPQGSRNEQFF
TRBV10-3	TRBJ1-2	-	-	TGTGCCATCAGTGAGGGGTCTTATGGCTACACCTTC	CAISEGSYGYTF
TRBV4-3	TRBJ2-2	-	many	TGCGCCAGCAGCCAGGCGGGGAGTACCGGGGAGCTGTTTTTT	CASSQAGSTGELFF
TRBV25-1	TRBJ1-5	-	-	TGTGCCAGCAGTGAGCCAGGGAGTCAGCCCCAGCATTTT	CASSEPGSQPQHF
TRBV29-1	TRBJ1-1	TRBD1	-	TGCAGCGTTGAGGCGAGAGGACAGGGGGTCACTGAAGCTTTCTTT	CSVEARGQGVTEAFF
TRBV6-5	TRBJ2-5	-	-	TGTGCGTCGGCAGGCGGTTCGTTAGAGACCCAGTACTTC	CASAGGSLETQYF
TRBV7-2	TRBJ1-1	-	few	TGTGCCAGCAGCTTAGCGGCGGGCACTGAAGCTTTCTTT	CASSLAAGTEAFF
TRBV29-1	TRBJ1-2	-	-	TGCAGCGTTGAAGCCCAAGGGGGGGATGGCTACACCTTC	CSVEAQGGDGYTF
TRBV14	TRBJ2-3	-	few	TGTGCCAGCAGCCAAAACGGGGGACTCATCACAGATACGCAGTATTTT	CASSQNGGLITDTQYF
TRBV9	TRBJ2-5	TRBD1	-	TGTGCCAGCAGCGCCCACCGGGACAGCCAAGAGACCCAGTACTTC	CASSAHRDSQETQYF
TRBV30	TRBJ2-3	-	-	TGTGCCTGGAGTGTAGGGGTCACAGATACGCAGTATTTT	CAWSVGVTDTQYF
TRBV2	TRBJ1-1	-	-	TGTGCCAGCAAGGCCGGCAGGGAGAATGAAGCTTTCTTT	CASKAGRENEAFF
TRBV7-2	TRBJ1-2	-	-	TGTGCCAGCAGCTTAGTGGGCAGGGGCTATGGCTACACCTTC	CASSLVGRGYGYTF
TRBV4-1	TRBJ2-1	-	-	TGCGCCAGCGGAGGGGGGGGTGCCCACCTCAATGAGCAGTTCTTC	CASGGGGAHLNEQFF
TRBV2	TRBJ2-1	-	-	TGTGCCAGCCTGTCGGGACGGGCGTACAATGAGCAGTTCTTC	CASLSGRAYNEQFF
TRBV10-2	TRBJ2-7	TRBD1	-	TGCGCCAGCAGTCCCGGACAGGGGATTGGCGAGCAGTACTTC	CASSPGQGIGEQYF
TRBV30	TRBJ1-1	-	-	TGTGCCTGGAGTGTGATGAACACTGAAGCTTTCTTT	CAWSVMNTEAFF
TRBV5-6	TRBJ1-2	-	once	TGTGCCAGCAGCCCGGGGGGGCTGGGATATGGCTACACCTTC	CASSPGGLGYGYTF
TRBV29-1	TRBJ1-2	-	-	TGCAGCGTTCGCGGAAAGTTTAACTATGGCTACACCTTC	CSVRGKFNYGYTF
TRBV2	TRBJ2-5	TRBD2	-	TGTGCCAGCAGTGGGCGCGGGGGGGCCCGAGAGACCCAGTACTTC	CASSGRGGARETQYF
TRBV27	TRBJ1-5	-	-	TGTGCCAGCAGTAATATTCCCCCATGGGATCAGCCCCAGCATTTT	CASSNIPPWDQPQHF
TRBV5-1	TRBJ2-3	-	-	TGCGCCAGCAGCGATCCTACCAGCACAGATACGCAGTATTTT	CASSDPTSTDTQYF
TRBV30	TRBJ1-1	-	-	TGTGCCTGGTCTGAGCTGGCCTCCTCCCGACCGGCTTTCTTT	CAWSELASSRPAFF
TRBV4-3	TRBJ1-2	-	few	TGCGCCAGCAGTGATTTTAACTATGGCTACACCTTC	CASSDFNYGYTF
TRBV11-2	TRBJ2-7	TRBD1	few	TGTGCCAGCAGCTTAGTAGGACAGGGGACCGAGCAGTACTTC	CASSLVGQGTEQYF
TRBV30	TRBJ2-7	-	few	TGTGCCTGGAGTGAGGATAGTCCAAACGAGCAGTACTTC	CAWSEDSPNEQYF
TRBV30	TRBJ1-1	TRBD1	-	TGTGCCTGGTCGTTGGGGACAGCGAACACTGAAGCTTTCTTT	CAWSLGTANTEAFF
TRBV29-1	TRBJ1-2	TRBD1	few	TGCAGCGTTGGTGTGACAGGGGGCTATGGCTACACCTTC	CSVGVTGGYGYTF
TRBV4-3	TRBJ2-3	TRBD2	few	TGCGCCAGCAGCCAGGGGTCAGCGGGGAGCACAGATACGCAGTATTTT	CASSQGSAGSTDTQYF
TRBV5-1	TRBJ1-2	-	once	TGCGCCAGCAGCTTGGAGGCAGGGAGCGCGTCCGGCTACACCTTC	CASSLEAGSASGYTF
TRBV7-8	TRBJ1-1	-	-	TGTGCCAGCAGCCAACCCAAGAGGACAGCAATTAACACTGAAGCTTTCTTT	CASSQPKRTAINTEAFF
TRBV19	TRBJ2-3	-	-	TGTGCCAGTAGTAGTCAGCGGACAGATACGCAGTATTTT	CASSSQRTDTQYF
TRBV29-1	TRBJ1-6	-	-	TGCAGCGTGCAAAAGGATGTTAGTTCACCCCTCCACTTT	CSVQKDVSSPLHF
TRBV4-1	TRBJ2-5	TRBD2	-	TGCGCCAGCAGCCAACCCAGACTAGCTAATCCCAAAGAGACCCAGTACTTC	CASSQPRLANPKETQYF
TRBV30	TRBJ2-3	TRBD2	-	TGTGCCTGGAGTGTCGGTCTAGCGGGGGCTACCACAGATACGCAGTATTTT	CAWSVGLAGATTDTQYF
TRBV18	TRBJ2-3	-	-	TGTGCCAGCTCACCACGCGGCCTTAACAGGGTCGGAACAGATACGCAGTATTTT	CASSPRGLNRVGTDTQYF
TRBV14	TRBJ2-7	TRBD2	-	TGTGCCAGCAGCCCCCCGGGGGGACTAGCGTACGAGCAGTACTTC	CASSPPGGLAYEQYF
TRBV29-1	TRBJ1-2	-	-	TGCAGCGTTGAAGAAGATGGGTTTGGTGGCTACACCTTC	CSVEEDGFGGYTF
TRBV29-1	TRBJ1-1	-	-	TGCAGCGTTGAATCTCGTCAGCGGGCCGCTGAAGCTTTCTTT	CSVESRQRAAEAFF
TRBV13	TRBJ1-1	-	-	TGTGCCAGCAGCTTAGTAGGAGTTGGGGGACGTATGAACACTGAAGCTTTCTTT	CASSLVGVGGRMNTEAFF
TRBV4-2	TRBJ2-1	TRBD2	many	TGTGCCAGCAGCCCCACTGGGACTACCTACAATGAGCAGTTCTTC	CASSPTGTTYNEQFF
TRBV29-1	TRBJ2-5	TRBD2	-	TGCAGCGTCGGGGGGTCAGCCAAAGAGACCCAGTACTTC	CSVGGSAKETQYF
TRBV29-1	TRBJ2-1	TRBD1	few	TGCAGCGTTGAGAGGGACAGGGGGAAGCTTGAGCAGTTCTTC	CSVERDRGKLEQFF
TRBV7-2	TRBJ2-2	-	-	TGTGCCAGCAGCTTATCTGCCGGGGAGCTGTTTTTT	CASSLSAGELFF
TRBV30	TRBJ1-3	-	-	TGTGCCTGGAGTGTGATCTCAGGGCCTGGAAACACCATATATTTT	CAWSVISGPGNTIYF
TRBV7-9	TRBJ1-4	-	-	TGTGCCAGCAGCTTATTGTCAGGGACAACTAATGAAAAACTGTTTTTT	CASSLLSGTTNEKLFF